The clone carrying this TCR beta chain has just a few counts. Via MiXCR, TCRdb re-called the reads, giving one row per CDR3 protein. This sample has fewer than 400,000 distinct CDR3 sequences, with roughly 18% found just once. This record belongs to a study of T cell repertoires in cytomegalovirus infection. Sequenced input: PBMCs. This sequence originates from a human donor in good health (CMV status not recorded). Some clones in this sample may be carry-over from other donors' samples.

Here the CDR3 reads CASRTTGADTQYF. Written as DNA, the CDR3 is TGTGCCAGCAGGACTACAGGGGCAGATACGCAGTATTTT. The chain combines TRBV2 with TRBJ2-3; 7 bases are a match to TRBD1. The CDR3 runs to 13 residues. The trim removed 6 bases at V and 4 bases at J, leaving 4 bases unmatched. Germline V lookup: CDR1 SNHLY, CDR2 FYNNEI.